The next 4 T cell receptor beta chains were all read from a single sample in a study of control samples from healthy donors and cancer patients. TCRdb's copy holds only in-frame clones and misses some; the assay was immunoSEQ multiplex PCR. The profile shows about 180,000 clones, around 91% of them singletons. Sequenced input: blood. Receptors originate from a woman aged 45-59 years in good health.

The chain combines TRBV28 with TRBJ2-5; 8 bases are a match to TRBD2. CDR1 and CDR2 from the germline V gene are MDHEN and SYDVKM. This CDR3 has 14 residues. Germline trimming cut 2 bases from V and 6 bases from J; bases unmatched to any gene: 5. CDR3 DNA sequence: TGTGCCAGCAGTTTAACTAGCGGAATGAAGACCCAGTACTTC. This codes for CASSLTSGMKTQYF.

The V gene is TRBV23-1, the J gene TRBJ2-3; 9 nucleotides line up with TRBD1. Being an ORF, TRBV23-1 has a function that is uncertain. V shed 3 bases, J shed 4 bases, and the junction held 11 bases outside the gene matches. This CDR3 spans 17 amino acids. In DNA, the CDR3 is TGCGCCAGCAGTCAGTACAGGGGGCGCGAGCTCTCAGATACGCAGTATTTT. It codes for CASSQYRGRELSDTQYF.

The CDR3 sequence is CASSILTIESGYTF. CDR3 sequence (DNA): TGTGCCAGTAGTATATTGACCATTGAGAGTGGCTACACCTTC. The rearrangement joins TRBV19 to TRBJ1-2; D unclear. Per the germline V gene, CDR1 is LNHDA and CDR2 is SQIVND (reference sequence). Trimming took 2 bases from V and 7 from J, leaving 14 bases between them. The CDR3 contains 14 residues. The entire variable domain, with the rest obtained from reference TRBV19 and TRBJ1-2, is as follows: DGGITQSPKYLFRKEGQNVTLSCEQNLNHDAMYWYRQDPGQGLRLIYYSQIVNDFQKGDIAEGYSVSREKKESFPLTVTSAQKNPTAFYLCASSILTIESGYTFGSGTRLTVV.

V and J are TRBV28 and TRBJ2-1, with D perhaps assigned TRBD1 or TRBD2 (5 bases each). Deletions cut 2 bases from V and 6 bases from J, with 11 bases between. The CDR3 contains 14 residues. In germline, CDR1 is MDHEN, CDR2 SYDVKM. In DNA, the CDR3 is TGTGCCAGCAGTTTAACCCCGGGGACCAATGAGCAGTTCTTC. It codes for CASSLTPGTNEQFF.